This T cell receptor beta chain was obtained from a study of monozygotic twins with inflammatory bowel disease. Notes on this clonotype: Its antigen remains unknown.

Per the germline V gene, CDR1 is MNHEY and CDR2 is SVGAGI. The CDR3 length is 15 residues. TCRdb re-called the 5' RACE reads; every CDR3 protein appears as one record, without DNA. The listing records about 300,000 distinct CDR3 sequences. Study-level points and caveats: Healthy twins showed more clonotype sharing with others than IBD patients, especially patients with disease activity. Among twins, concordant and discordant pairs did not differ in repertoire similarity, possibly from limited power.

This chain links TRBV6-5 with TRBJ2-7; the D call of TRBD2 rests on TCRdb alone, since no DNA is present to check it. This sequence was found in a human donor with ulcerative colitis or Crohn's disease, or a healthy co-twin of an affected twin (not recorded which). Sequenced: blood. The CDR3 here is CASSYSSQPDYEQYF.